These T cell receptor beta chains were read from a single sample in a study of spatial heterogeneity in lung cancer. TCRdb reprocessed the 5' RACE reads with MiXCR, giving one entry per CDR3 protein. The top ten hold roughly 6.5% of the sample, which has about 45,000 distinct CDR3 sequences, 22% seen once. The source material was PBMCs, sampled at follow-up. These receptors originate from a female donor with early-stage non-small cell lung cancer. Both conserved end residues are part of each CDR3. The D gene is left open where the match is weak. Rows may omit the clone size; those that give it use once, few, many or a size class.

V	size	D	J	CDR3	DNA
TRBV11-3	-	-	TRBJ1-1	CASSRRGLNTEAFF	TGTGCCAGCAGCCGCCGAGGGTTGAACACTGAAGCTTTCTTT
TRBV7-9	many	-	TRBJ1-1	CASSLGYRAEAFF	TGTGCCAGCAGCTTAGGATACCGAGCTGAAGCTTTCTTT
TRBV12-3/TRBV12-4	many	-	TRBJ2-7	CASSSTGSYEQYF	TGTGCCAGCAGTTCAACAGGATCCTACGAGCAGTACTTC
TRBV5-1	many	TRBD1	TRBJ2-5	CASSVIRDRQETQYF	TGCGCCAGCAGCGTGATACGGGACAGGCAAGAGACCCAGTACTTC
TRBV5-1	many	-	TRBJ2-5	CASSPGAQETQYF	TGCGCCAGCAGCCCAGGAGCTCAAGAGACCCAGTACTTC
TRBV6-5	-	-	TRBJ2-5	CASSFGSIGTQYF	TGTGCCAGCAGCTTCGGCTCGATAGGGACCCAGTACTTC
TRBV7-9	few	-	TRBJ2-4	CASSLPPGHADLSF	TGTGCCAGCAGCTTACCTCCGGGACACGCCGACTTGTCCTTC
TRBV29-1	few	-	TRBJ1-3	CSVEKGDTIYF	TGCAGCGTTGAAAAGGGAGACACCATATATTTT
TRBV6-2/TRBV6-3	-	-	TRBJ1-1	CATSLTRGLNTEAFF	TGTGCCACCTCGCTTACCCGCGGTTTGAACACTGAAGCTTTCTTT
TRBV20-1	few	TRBD1	TRBJ1-1	CSANPRDRGDTEAFF	TGCAGTGCTAATCCCCGGGACAGGGGAGACACTGAAGCTTTCTTT
TRBV28	many	-	TRBJ2-3	CASSPVALDTQYF	TGTGCCAGCAGCCCTGTGGCCCTAGATACGCAGTATTTT
TRBV5-1	-	-	TRBJ2-5	CASSWDSKETQYF	TGCGCCAGCAGCTGGGACTCGAAAGAGACCCAGTACTTC
TRBV19	few	-	TRBJ2-1	CASSIRGTYNEQFF	TGTGCCAGTAGTATCCGCGGGACCTACAATGAGCAGTTCTTC
TRBV29-1	-	TRBD2	TRBJ2-1	CSVTGLAGSRYNEQFF	TGCAGCGTCACCGGACTAGCGGGGAGCCGCTACAATGAGCAGTTCTTC
TRBV30	-	-	TRBJ1-4	CACQQASLEKLFF	TGTGCCTGTCAGCAGGCGTCGCTGGAAAAACTGTTTTTT
TRBV27	once	-	TRBJ1-1	CASSLSRENTEAFF	TGTGCCAGCAGTTTATCCAGGGAGAACACTGAAGCTTTCTTT